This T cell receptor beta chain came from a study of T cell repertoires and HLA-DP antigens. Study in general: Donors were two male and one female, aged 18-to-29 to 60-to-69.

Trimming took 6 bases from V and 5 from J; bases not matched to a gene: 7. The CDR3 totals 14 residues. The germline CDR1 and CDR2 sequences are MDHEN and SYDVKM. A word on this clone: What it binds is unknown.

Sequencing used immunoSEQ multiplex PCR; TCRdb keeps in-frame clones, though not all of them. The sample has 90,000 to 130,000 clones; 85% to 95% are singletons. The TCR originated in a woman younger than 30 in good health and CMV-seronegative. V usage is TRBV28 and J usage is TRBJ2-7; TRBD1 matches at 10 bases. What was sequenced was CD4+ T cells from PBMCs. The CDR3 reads CASSSRDRGDEQYF. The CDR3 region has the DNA TGTGCCAGCAGCTCCCGGGACAGGGGAGACGAGCAGTACTTC.